Given below is one T cell receptor beta chain in context. As yet, its antigen is unknown. Whether given at about 4 or about 12 weeks, second doses were pooled. Repertoires were generated with immunoSEQ multiplex PCR, while TCRdb's copy carries only in-frame clones and drops some. The sample holds about 180,000 clones, under 95% seen once. This entry comes from a study of T cell responses to AZD1222 COVID-19 vaccine. Germline-derived CDR1 and CDR2 are MGHRA and YSYEKL. The V and J ends lost 3 bases and 2 bases respectively, with 23 bases between them. The CDR3 covers 18 residues. Study conclusions and caveats: Researchers report vaccine-associated CD4 TCRs spanning spike, with dominance at 160-218 and 743-854. Clonal diversity may have been underestimated in mostly white British donors.

The source of this sequence is an adult who received the AZD1222 COVID-19 vaccine. Sequences were derived from peripheral blood, sampled 28 days after the second AZD1222 dose. The chain links TRBV4-1 to TRBJ2-7; tentatively, D is TRBD1 (6 bases). CDR3 nucleotides: TGCGCCAGCAGCCACCCAACTAAATTCCGGGACAAGGCCTACGAGCAGTACTTC. Its protein product is CASSHPTKFRDKAYEQYF.